This T cell receptor (beta chain) emerged from a study of blood T cells in healthy people across ages (dated by TCRdb to about 2015). For the wider study: Template switching captured roughly one uniquely barcoded TCR beta cDNA molecule per two T cells in model experiments. Using deep sequencing normalized with unique cDNA molecular identifiers, the study measured how TCR beta repertoire diversity changes with age. Donors were grouped into four age groups: young (average approximately 15 years), middle-aged (around 39), aged (62) and long-lived (about 90). To avoid experimental bias, donors of different ages were randomly spread across the sequencing lanes. For two donors (one aged 18 to 30 and one aged 80 or older), the study analyzed two additional independent replicas of 1 million unique cDNA reads from the same blood draw.

V sheds 4 bases and J sheds 6 bases, leaving 13 bases between their ends. The CDR3 has 14 amino acids, counting the end cysteine and phenylalanine. The only DNA kept is the CDR3, 42 bases in frame from the first base. General conclusions and limits of the study: A strong correlation was found between observed TCR beta diversity and the percentage of naive T cells measured by flow cytometry. Observed TCR beta diversity per million T cells fell roughly linearly with age, and a significant reduction was already apparent by age roughly 40. Conclusive comparison of naive and antigen-experienced compartments was prevented by the profiling of bulk unsorted PBMCs. Because donor CMV infection status was unknown, age-related changes in expanded clonotypes were potentially confounded. Estimates of total diversity from one million sequenced T cells were regarded as lower bounds and underestimates. The long-lived group showed more naive CD4+ T cells, fewer expanded clones and increased TCR diversity than the aged group, suggesting age selection.

Donors were 30 to 45 systemically healthy Caucasian individuals from Russia aged roughly 6 to 95 years. About 10 milliliters of peripheral blood were collected from each donor into EDTA-treated Vacutainer tubes. Ficoll-Paque density-gradient centrifugation was used to isolate PBMCs, with at least 6 million per sample. Trizol reagent was used to extract total RNA from PBMCs, with at least 6 micrograms per sample. Naive CD45RAhigh/CD27high T cell percentages were measured by flow cytometry on a PBMC aliquot from every donor. About this clonotype itself: It has no known antigen specificity. No quality values exist for individual bases; no much larger clone is one base distant.

Library preparation employed 5' RACE. The reads were generated on an Illumina HiSeq 2500. A second PCR of about 7 to 12 cycles was performed with a sample-barcoded 5' primer and a J-beta primer mix. A template-switch 5' adaptor carrying 12 random nucleotides introduced a unique molecular identifier onto each TCR beta cDNA molecule. Each sample yielded at least 2.5 million CDR3-containing paired-end reads. The Mint cDNA synthesis kit, primed by a TRBC-specific oligonucleotide, was used to synthesize first-strand cDNA from all RNA. Following uracil-DNA glycosylase treatment, all cDNA underwent a first 18-cycle PCR with the universal primers M1SS and BC2_uni_R. As for how the authors treated the data: For normalization, 1 million high-quality reads, each with a distinct molecular identifier, were randomly selected from each sample. Reads with shared molecular identifiers were discarded instead of being binned into consensus sequences. MiTCR, with a Q25 quality threshold and the strictest error-elimination algorithm, was used for CDR3 identification, clonotype clustering and error correction. A nonparametric unseen species model with Euler transformation was used to estimate a lower bound on total TCR beta diversity. The public reads were run again by TCRdb, first through fastp at Q25 and then through MiXCR, and only productive beta chains were kept. Identical CDR3 protein sequences are pooled into one entry, listed with their most common genes and DNA. TCRdb, not the authors, supplied the V and J calls. The sample contains approximately 850,000 distinct CDR3 sequences, roughly 50% of them found a single time. 22% of the sample belongs to the ten largest clones.

This TCR was recovered from a man under 40 in good health. Sequencing used blood. Recombination connected TRBV12-3 or TRBV12-4 to TRBJ2-1; no D gene is confidently identified. The nucleotide sequence is TGTGCCAGCAGTTCGACCTCTTTAGTCAATGAGCAGTTCTTC. The encoded protein is CASSSTSLVNEQFF.